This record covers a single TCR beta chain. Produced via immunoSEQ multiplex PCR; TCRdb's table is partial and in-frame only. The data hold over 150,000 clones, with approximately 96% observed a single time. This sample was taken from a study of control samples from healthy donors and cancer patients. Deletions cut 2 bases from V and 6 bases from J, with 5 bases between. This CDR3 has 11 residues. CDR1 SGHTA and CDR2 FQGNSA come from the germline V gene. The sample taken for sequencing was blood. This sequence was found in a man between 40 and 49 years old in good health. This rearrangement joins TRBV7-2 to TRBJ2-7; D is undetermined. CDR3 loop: CASSLSIEQYF. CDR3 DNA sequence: TGTGCCAGCAGCTTAAGTATCGAGCAGTACTTC.